Sequencing of this T cell receptor (beta chain) was carried out in a study of graft-versus-host responses after intestinal transplantation. Across the whole study: Once they had received anti-thymocyte globulin induction, all recipients took tacrolimus and steroids for about 3 years. Study-level findings and limits: Early post-transplant declines in HvG were associated with peak levels of circulating GvH clones. There were GvH clones found in recipient marrow, and some of them appeared first in ileum or blood. High graft-versus-host to host-versus-graft clonal ratios were found in allografts of patients who had graft-donor T cell macrochimerism.

Germline CDR1 and CDR2: LNHDA and SQIVND (reference sequence). Losses at the gene ends were 7 bases for V and 8 bases for J; bases not matched to a gene: 11. This CDR3 spans 15 amino acids. This clone was recorded once. Its target is unknown. Clones were sequenced by immunoSEQ multiplex PCR, and TCRdb holds only the in-frame ones, with some missing. The sample holds roughly 99,000 clones, 87% seen once. This receptor was obtained from a human donor who was the organ donor for an intestinal transplant. The sample in question was unstimulated CD4+ T cells sorted from spleen or lymph node cells, obtained before transplant. The chain joins TRBV19 to TRBJ1-1, with TRBD1 identical over 12 bases. CDR3 in amino acids: CASTRKGQGAGEAFF. The CDR3 DNA reads TGTGCCAGTACAAGGAAGGGACAGGGGGCAGGGGAAGCTTTCTTT.